This is a list of T cell receptor beta chains from one sample in a study of naive and memory T cell subsets. Via MiXCR, TCRdb re-called the UMI-ligation and nested PCR reads, giving one row per CDR3 protein. This table has 120,000 to 150,000 distinct CDR3 sequences, approximately 20% appearing once. The sequenced sample consisted of naive CD8+ T cells from blood. These receptors originate from a human donor in good health. The CDR3 runs from the conserved cysteine through the conserved F or W. D genes are given only for firm matches. For some rows the clone size is stated as once, few or many, or as a class when expanded; others skip it.

d_call	clone_size	v_call	j_call	cdr3_aa	cdr3_nt
-	-	TRBV20-1	TRBJ2-7	CSARGHEDEQYF	TGCAGTGCTAGAGGCCACGAGGACGAGCAGTACTTC
-	few	TRBV6-5	TRBJ1-1	CASSYSPGTTEAFF	TGTGCCAGCAGTTATTCTCCAGGGACCACTGAAGCTTTCTTT
-	-	TRBV27	TRBJ1-4	CASSLSTRGNEKLFF	TGTGCCAGCAGTTTATCGACGAGGGGTAATGAAAAACTGTTTTTT
TRBD2	few	TRBV7-2	TRBJ2-2	CASSLALKLAGTTGELFF	TGTGCCAGCAGCTTAGCATTGAAGCTAGCGGGGACCACCGGGGAGCTGTTTTTT
-	-	TRBV12-3/TRBV12-4	TRBJ2-3	CASGGWGSDPDTQYF	TGTGCGAGCGGTGGGTGGGGATCCGATCCCGATACGCAGTATTTT
-	-	TRBV7-7	TRBJ2-5	CASSLVLAETQYF	TGTGCTAGCAGCTTAGTCTTAGCTGAGACCCAGTACTTC
-	-	TRBV4-3	TRBJ1-3	CASSQDKHGSGNTIYF	TGCGCCAGCAGCCAAGATAAGCACGGCTCTGGAAACACCATATATTTT
-	few	TRBV10-3	TRBJ2-7	CAIGGETYEQYF	TGTGCCATCGGCGGCGAAACCTACGAGCAGTACTTC
-	many	TRBV2	TRBJ2-7	CASRMSLVVAYEQYF	TGTGCCAGCAGGATGAGCCTAGTTGTGGCCTACGAGCAGTACTTC
TRBD1	few	TRBV28	TRBJ2-3	CASSSGTGGTDTQYF	TGTGCCAGCAGCTCCGGGACAGGGGGCACAGATACGCAGTATTTT
-	few	TRBV28	TRBJ2-5	CASSLTSSETQYF	TGTGCCAGCAGTTTGACGAGCTCAGAGACCCAGTACTTC
TRBD1	few	TRBV6-5	TRBJ2-7	CASSYGQGGEQYF	TGTGCCAGCAGTTACGGACAGGGAGGCGAGCAGTACTTC
-	-	TRBV10-3	TRBJ1-3	CAISESLGVSGNTIYF	TGTGCCATCAGTGAGTCGCTAGGGGTCTCTGGAAACACCATATATTTT
-	-	TRBV20-1	TRBJ1-2	CSARDRRSDGYTF	TGCAGTGCTAGAGATAGACGTAGCGATGGCTACACCTTC
-	-	TRBV5-4	TRBJ2-7	CASSRGLGEEQYF	TGTGCCAGCAGCCGGGGCCTGGGGGAGGAGCAGTACTTC
-	few	TRBV2	TRBJ2-7	CATSNWPHEQYF	TGTGCCACCTCGAACTGGCCCCACGAGCAGTACTTC
TRBD1	-	TRBV20-1	TRBJ2-3	CSAWTGSTDTQYF	TGCAGTGCTTGGACAGGGAGCACAGATACGCAGTATTTT
TRBD2	few	TRBV28	TRBJ2-7	CASSSQAGGLKSYEQYF	TGTGCCAGCAGTTCTCAAGCGGGAGGGCTGAAGTCCTACGAGCAGTACTTC
TRBD1	few	TRBV12-3/TRBV12-4	TRBJ2-7	CASSTGTGEQYF	TGTGCCAGCAGTACCGGGACAGGGGAGCAGTACTTC
TRBD2	-	TRBV20-1	TRBJ2-1	CSASLAGDNEQFF	TGCAGTGCTAGCTTAGCGGGGGACAATGAGCAGTTCTTC
TRBD2	-	TRBV6-5	TRBJ2-7	CASINSIAGAYEQYF	TGTGCCTCCATCAACTCAATAGCGGGGGCCTACGAGCAGTACTTC
-	-	TRBV7-9	TRBJ2-3	CASSLGLELDTQYF	TGTGCCAGCAGCTTAGGACTAGAATTGGATACGCAGTATTTT
-	few	TRBV5-6	TRBJ1-1	CASSFSRGLSLEAFF	TGTGCCAGCAGCTTTTCTAGAGGACTGAGCCTTGAAGCTTTCTTT
TRBD2	-	TRBV6-2/TRBV6-3	TRBJ2-7	CASSSISGISYEQYF	TGTGCCAGCAGTTCCATTAGCGGGATCTCCTACGAGCAGTACTTC
TRBD1	few	TRBV28	TRBJ1-2	CASSFRGTEVFYGYTF	TGTGCCAGCAGTTTTAGGGGGACAGAGGTTTTCTATGGCTACACCTTC
-	-	TRBV12-3/TRBV12-4	TRBJ2-1	CASSLNVINEQFF	TGTGCCAGCAGTTTAAACGTCATCAATGAGCAGTTCTTC
-	few	TRBV12-3/TRBV12-4	TRBJ2-3	CASEITLASNTQYF	TGTGCCAGCGAGATTACCCTGGCCTCCAATACGCAGTATTTT
TRBD1	many	TRBV28	TRBJ2-7	CASSSTGESYEQYF	TGTGCCAGCAGTTCGACAGGGGAATCCTACGAGCAGTACTTC
-	-	TRBV28	TRBJ1-2	CASSPTVTGNYGYTF	TGTGCCAGCAGTCCCACCGTGACAGGCAACTATGGCTACACCTTC
-	few	TRBV28	TRBJ2-1	CASSLRGPLSYNEQFF	TGTGCCAGCAGTTTACGAGGGCCCCTGTCCTACAATGAGCAGTTCTTC
-	-	TRBV28	TRBJ2-2	CASGRRTDQTNTGELFF	TGTGCCAGCGGTCGCAGGACGGACCAAACGAACACCGGGGAGCTGTTTTTT
TRBD1	-	TRBV20-1	TRBJ1-5	CSARDRRHRGEAIVQPQHF	TGCAGTGCTAGAGACCGCAGACACAGGGGAGAGGCTATTGTTCAGCCCCAGCATTTT
-	-	TRBV6-5	TRBJ1-5	CASRLLRDGNQPQHF	TGTGCCAGCAGACTTCTCCGGGACGGGAATCAGCCCCAGCATTTT
-	few	TRBV4-3	TRBJ2-7	CASSQVGRPTYEQYF	TGCGCCAGCAGCCAAGTTGGCAGGCCCACCTACGAGCAGTACTTC
-	-	TRBV12-3/TRBV12-4	TRBJ2-1	CASSPATGTFGYEQFF	TGTGCCAGCAGTCCTGCGACTGGGACATTTGGGTATGAGCAGTTCTTC
-	-	TRBV6-5	TRBJ1-3	CASSYSDSSGNTIYF	TGTGCCAGCAGTTACTCGGACAGCTCTGGAAACACCATATATTTT
-	-	TRBV27	TRBJ2-2	CASSVSGSGELFF	TGTGCCAGCAGTGTCTCGGGGTCCGGGGAGCTGTTTTTT
TRBD2	few	TRBV4-2	TRBJ2-2	CASSPPGTSGRAANTGELFF	TGTGCCAGCAGCCCACCCGGGACTAGCGGGAGGGCCGCGAACACCGGGGAGCTGTTTTTT
-	-	TRBV7-2	TRBJ2-7	CASSLELSSGQYF	TGTGCCAGCAGCTTAGAACTCTCCTCGGGGCAGTACTTC
TRBD1	-	TRBV4-1	TRBJ2-7	CASSQTGTAFYEQYF	TGCGCCAGCAGCCAAACCGGGACAGCTTTCTACGAGCAGTACTTC
-	-	TRBV28	TRBJ2-7	CASSETGTSNEQYF	TGTGCCAGCAGTGAAACAGGGACTTCAAACGAGCAGTACTTC
-	-	TRBV28	TRBJ1-3	CASHIMGSSGNTIYF	TGTGCCAGCCATATCATGGGGTCATCTGGAAACACCATATATTTT
TRBD1	-	TRBV20-1	TRBJ2-7	CSAGETGPYEQYF	TGCAGTGCTGGAGAGACAGGGCCCTACGAGCAGTACTTC
TRBD2	-	TRBV28	TRBJ2-7	CASTQRAGYEQYF	TGTGCCAGCACCCAGCGAGCGGGATACGAGCAGTACTTC
TRBD1	-	TRBV6-1	TRBJ2-7	CASSGQGYRYEQYF	TGTGCCAGCAGTGGACAGGGTTATCGGTACGAGCAGTACTTC
-	-	TRBV20-1	TRBJ1-2	CSAPTASGGYTF	TGCAGTGCTCCGACTGCGAGTGGTGGCTACACCTTC